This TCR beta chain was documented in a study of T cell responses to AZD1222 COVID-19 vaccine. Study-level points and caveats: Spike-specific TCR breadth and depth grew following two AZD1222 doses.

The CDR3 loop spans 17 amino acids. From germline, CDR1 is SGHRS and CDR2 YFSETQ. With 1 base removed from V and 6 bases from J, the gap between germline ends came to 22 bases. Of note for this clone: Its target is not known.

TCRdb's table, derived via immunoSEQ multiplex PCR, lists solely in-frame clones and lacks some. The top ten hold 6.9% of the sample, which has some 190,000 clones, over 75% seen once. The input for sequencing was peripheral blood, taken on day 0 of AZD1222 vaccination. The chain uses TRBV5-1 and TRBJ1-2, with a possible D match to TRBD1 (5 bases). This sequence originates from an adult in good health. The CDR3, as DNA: TGCGCCAGCAGCTTGTATGACCGGGACCAGGAAGTGGATGGCTACACCTTC. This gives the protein CASSLYDRDQEVDGYTF.